This entry describes one T cell receptor (beta chain). Its target is not known. The authors extracted RNA and reverse transcribed it into cDNA as the sequencing template. Profiled with immunoSEQ multiplex PCR; TCRdb holds only in-frame clones, not every one. The profile shows over 110,000 clones, about half of them singletons. The data stem from a study of CD8+ T cells in alopecia areata. Study as a whole: Administration of oral tofacitinib to treated patients was at 5 to 10 mg twice daily.

This CDR3 is built from 12 residues. V was shortened by 8 bases and J by 3 bases, with 8 bases between the two germline ends. Germline V lookup: CDR1 MDHEN, CDR2 SYDVKM. The study's findings and limits: Across lesional scalp, and particularly alopecia totalis/universalis, clonality surpassed that of normal scalp. Sharing of TCRs across patients appeared less clear than in mice, possibly for HLA-related reasons. Scalp samples also yield sequences of resident alphabeta T cells from normal skin.

The sequencing here drew on CD4+ T cells sorted from blood, taken at week 0. The chain joins TRBV28 to TRBJ1-5; D ambiguous. This clonotype was obtained from a human donor with alopecia areata. CDR3 amino acids: CASREVNQPQHF. The DNA of the CDR3 is TGTGCCAGCCGGGAGGTCAATCAGCCCCAGCATTTT.